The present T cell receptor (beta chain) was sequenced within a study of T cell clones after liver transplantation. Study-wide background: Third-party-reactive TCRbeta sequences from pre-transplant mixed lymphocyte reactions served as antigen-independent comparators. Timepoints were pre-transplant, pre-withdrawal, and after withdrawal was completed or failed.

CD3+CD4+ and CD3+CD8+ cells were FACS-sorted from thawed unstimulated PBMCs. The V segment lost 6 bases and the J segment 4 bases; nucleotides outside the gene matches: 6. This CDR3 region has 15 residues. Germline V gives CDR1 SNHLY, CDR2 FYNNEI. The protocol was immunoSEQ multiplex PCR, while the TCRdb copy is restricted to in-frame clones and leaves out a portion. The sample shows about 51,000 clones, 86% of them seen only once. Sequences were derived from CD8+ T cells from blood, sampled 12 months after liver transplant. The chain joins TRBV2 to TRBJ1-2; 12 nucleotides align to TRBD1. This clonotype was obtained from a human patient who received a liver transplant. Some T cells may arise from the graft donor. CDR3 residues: CASRTRDRGLYGYTF. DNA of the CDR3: TGTGCCAGCAGAACCCGGGACAGGGGGCTCTATGGCTACACCTTC.